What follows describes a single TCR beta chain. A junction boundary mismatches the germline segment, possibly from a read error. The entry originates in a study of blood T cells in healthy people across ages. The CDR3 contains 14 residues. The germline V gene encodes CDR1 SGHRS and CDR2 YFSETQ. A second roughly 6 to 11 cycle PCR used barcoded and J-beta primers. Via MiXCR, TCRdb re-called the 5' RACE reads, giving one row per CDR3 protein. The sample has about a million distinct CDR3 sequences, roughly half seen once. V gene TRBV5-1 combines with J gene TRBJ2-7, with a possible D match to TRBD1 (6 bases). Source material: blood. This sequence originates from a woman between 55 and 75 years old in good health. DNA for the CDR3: TGTGCCAGCAGCATCCCGGGACAAGCCTACGAGCAGTACTTC. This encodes CASSIPGQAYEQYF.